What follows are 27 T cell receptor beta chains derived from one specimen sequenced in a study of CD8 T cells in ankylosing spondylitis. These TCRs' antigens remain unknown. Study-level results: What seemed typical of ankylosing spondylitis blood was a TCR beta motif built from several highly homologous variants.

TCRdb reanalysed the 5' RACE reads using MiXCR and keeps one entry per CDR3 protein. The data contain roughly 670,000 distinct CDR3 sequences, 15% to 20% of them singletons. The sample was blood, either unsorted or a sorted T cell fraction (not recorded which). These receptors came from a male donor with ankylosing spondylitis.

This clonotype was detected a few times. V gene TRBV20-1 combines with J gene TRBJ1-2; D is unclear. The germline CDR1 and CDR2 sequences are DFQATT and SNEGSKA (reference sequence). The CDR3 sequence is 13 residues long. V lost 2 bases and J lost 4, with 11 bases in between. CDR3 nucleotides: TGCAGTGCTAGATTGGAAGCTCTCTATGGCTACACCTTC. Residues: CSARLEALYGYTF.

The rearrangement links TRBV3-1 to TRBJ2-5, with TRBD2 matching 7 bases. This CDR3 contains 15 residues. Per the germline V gene, CDR1 is LGHDT and CDR2 is YNNKEL (reference sequence). The V gene end was trimmed by 1 base and the J gene end by 4 bases; junction bases not matched to a gene: 6. CDR3: CASSQGALARETQYF. The CDR3 bases are TGTGCCAGCAGCCAAGGGGCACTAGCGAGAGAGACCCAGTACTTC.

This clonotype appeared a few times. The V gene is TRBV11-3, the J gene TRBJ2-1; unclear D gene. Trimming stripped 1 base from V and 4 bases from J, with 11 bases between. This CDR3 spans 15 amino acids. CDR1 is SGHNT, CDR2 YENEEA, per germline. The CDR3: CASSLGPVKYNEQFF. DNA of the CDR3: TGTGCCAGCAGCTTAGGGCCAGTAAAATACAATGAGCAGTTCTTC.

About this clonotype itself: This may be a read error: a much more frequent sequence differs by one nucleotide. V gene TRBV25-1 combines with J gene TRBJ1-3; D may be TRBD1 (6 bases). Germline V gene data show CDR1 as MGHDK and CDR2 as SYGVNS. The CDR3 extends over 15 amino acids. In nucleotides, the CDR3 is TGTGCCAGCAGTGATCTAGGGACAACCGGAAACTCCATATATTTT. This gives the protein CASSDLGTTGNSIYF.

This clonotype was seen repeatedly, ten times or more. The CDR3 loop reads CASSLRDNTGELFF. CDR3 bases: TGTGCCAGCAGTTTAAGGGATAACACCGGGGAGCTGTTTTTT. The V gene is TRBV27, the J gene TRBJ2-2; D gene unclear. This CDR3 comprises 14 residues. Germline lookup yields CDR1 MNHEY and CDR2 SMNVEV (reference sequence). V was trimmed by 2 bases and J by 2 bases, leaving 6 bases between them.

This clonotype was seen a handful of times. The chain joins TRBV27 to TRBJ1-6; perhaps TRBD1 as D (5 bases). The germline V gene has CDR1 MNHEY and CDR2 SMNVEV (reference sequence). The CDR3 length is 14 residues. Trimming took off 1 base at V and 6 bases at J, with 7 bases between the two ends. The CDR3 sequence is CASSLWGGNSPLHF. The CDR3 DNA sequence: TGTGCCAGCAGTTTATGGGGCGGTAATTCACCCCTCCACTTT.

A few counts support this clonotype. J is TRBJ2-1 and V is TRBV7-9; possibly TRBD2 for D (6 bases). The V end lost 6 bases, the J end lost 8 bases, and 23 bases lay between the germline ends. Germline V gives CDR1 SEHNR, CDR2 FQNEAQ (reference sequence). The CDR3 has 16 amino acids. The DNA for the CDR3 is TGTGCCAGCAGTCCCCCCTCTAGCGTATCTGTCTATGAGCAGTTCTTC. Translating it yields CASSPPSSVSVYEQFF.

V is TRBV5-1 and J is TRBJ2-5, with 8 bases identical to TRBD1. V gave up 2 bases and J gave up 2 bases; unmatched junction bases: 5. Germline V gene lookup returns CDR1 SGHRS and CDR2 YFSETQ. The CDR3 contains 15 residues. CDR3 region: CASSLQGGLQETQYF. In DNA, the CDR3 is TGCGCCAGCAGCTTACAGGGGGGACTTCAAGAGACCCAGTACTTC.

In its sample, this clonotype was seen a few times. This chain links TRBV4-1 with TRBJ2-7; D unresolved. This CDR3 has 15 residues. Between the trimmed V and J ends, which lost 3 bases and 5 bases, there was a span of 17 bases. CDR1 is MGHRA, CDR2 YSYEKL, per germline. The CDR3 DNA reads as TGCGCCAGCAGCCAGGGGTACGACTCGTCCGACGAGCAGTACTTC. Protein: CASSQGYDSSDEQYF.

This chain uses TRBV6-2 or TRBV6-3 with TRBJ2-1, with TRBD2 identical over 10 bases. J gave up 7 bases and V 5 bases, and 8 bases lay outside the gene matches. The CDR3 has 15 residues. Germline V gene sequence: CDR1 MNHEY, CDR2 SVGEGT. This CDR3 reads CASSPLAGWGNEQFF. CDR3 nucleotides: TGTGCCAGCAGTCCACTAGCGGGATGGGGGAATGAGCAGTTCTTC.

The chain has TRBV6-1 and TRBJ2-5; 7 bases align to TRBD2. The CDR3 is made up of 16 amino acids. With V trimmed by 8 bases and J by 4 bases, 16 bases remained unmatched. From germline, CDR1 is MNHNS and CDR2 SASEGT. Here the CDR3 reads CASRGTSGAGGETQYF. The CDR3 DNA reads as TGTGCCAGCCGTGGGACCAGCGGGGCGGGCGGAGAGACCCAGTACTTC.

The rearrangement links TRBV4-3 to TRBJ1-2, with TRBD1 as a possible D gene (6 bases). V was cut by 0 bases and J by 5 bases, with 16 bases left in between. The germline gives CDR1 LGHNA, CDR2 YSLEER. The CDR3 consists of 16 residues. The chain's CDR3 is CASSQDRGQGAYGYTF. The CDR3 nucleotides read TGCGCCAGCAGCCAAGATCGGGGGCAGGGCGCGTATGGCTACACCTTC.

The V gene is TRBV7-9, the J gene TRBJ1-5, with TRBD1 as a possible D gene (5 bases). Trimming removed 3 bases at V and 2 bases at J, with 14 bases between. Germline CDR1 and CDR2: SEHNR and FQNEAQ (reference sequence). The CDR3 consists of 16 residues. The CDR3 DNA reads as TGTGCCAGCAGCTTGCACGATGGGACGGGCAATCAGCCCCAGCATTTT. Residues: CASSLHDGTGNQPQHF.

On this clonotype itself: A much larger clone lies one base from this, so it may be a read error. This chain uses TRBV4-3 with TRBJ1-1; 9 bases map to TRBD1. Trimming at V came to 1 base and at J to 3 bases, leaving 0 bases not matched to a gene. There are 14 residues in the CDR3. In germline, CDR1 is LGHNA, CDR2 YSLEER. In DNA, the CDR3 is TGCGCCAGCAGCCAAGGACAGGGGGACACTGAAGCTTTCTTT. This codes for CASSQGQGDTEAFF.

This clonotype was counted a few times. The J gene is TRBJ1-2, the V gene TRBV5-1; D ambiguous. Germline V gene lookup returns CDR1 SGHRS and CDR2 YFSETQ. Trimming shortened V by 1 base and J by 8 bases, and 21 bases separated the two germline ends. The CDR3 is 16 residues long. CDR3 bases: TGCGCCAGCAGCTTGTCCCGGGGATGGGGTAACGAAGGCTACACCTTC. Protein sequence: CASSLSRGWGNEGYTF.

The rearrangement joins TRBV20-1 to TRBJ2-3; no reliable D call. This CDR3 contains 14 residues. V dropped 0 bases and J dropped 3 bases, with 10 bases sitting between them. CDR1 and CDR2 from the germline V gene are DFQATT and SNEGSKA (reference sequence). CDR3 in amino acids: CSARDRVWTDTQYF. CDR3 in DNA: TGCAGTGCTAGAGACCGGGTCTGGACAGATACGCAGTATTTT.

This clonotype occurred a few times. The chain recombines TRBV12-3 or TRBV12-4 with TRBJ2-4; TRBD1 matches at 9 bases. This CDR3 comprises 16 residues. V dropped 6 bases and J dropped 1; count of bases not matched to a gene: 7. As DNA, the CDR3 is TGTGCCAGCAGAACAGGGACAGGGAAGGCCAAAAACATTCAGTACTTC. Its translation is CASRTGTGKAKNIQYF.

The CDR3 protein is CAWTDRGPTF. The CDR3 region has the DNA TGTGCCTGGACGGACAGGGGTCCTACCTTC. The rearrangement uses TRBV30 and TRBJ1-2; 9 bases line up with TRBD1. The length of the CDR3 is 10 residues. Germline V lookup: CDR1 GTSNPN, CDR2 SVGIG (reference sequence). J gave up 14 bases and V 4 bases, and 5 bases lay outside the gene matches. The variable domain in full, with the rest retrieved from reference TRBV30 and TRBJ1-2, is SQTIHQWPATLVQPVGSPLSLECTVEGTSNPNLYWYRQAAGRGLQLLFYSVGIGQISSEVPQNLSASRPQDRQFILSSKKLLLSDSGFYLCAWTDRGPTFGSGTRLTVV.

Only a few counts were recorded for this clonotype. The rearrangement joins TRBV11-1 to TRBJ2-1; 10 bases fit TRBD2. This CDR3 spans 18 amino acids. Losses at the gene ends were 7 bases for V and 7 bases for J; bases not matched to a gene: 19. CDR1 and CDR2 from the germline V gene are SGHAT and FQDESV (reference sequence). This chain's CDR3 is CASTEGVAGGRSRNEQFF. The DNA of the CDR3 is TGTGCCAGCACCGAGGGGGTAGCGGGAGGCCGCTCGAGGAATGAGCAGTTCTTC.

The table lists this clonotype with a few counts. The chain employs TRBV9 and TRBJ2-4, with 7 bases identical to TRBD2. The germline CDR1 and CDR2 sequences are SGDLS and YYNGEE. The CDR3 has 17 amino acids. Losses at the gene ends were 2 bases for V and 1 base for J; bases not matched to a gene: 9. CDR3: CASSVSASGGAKNIQYF. The CDR3 coding sequence is TGTGCCAGCAGCGTTTCGGCTAGCGGAGGGGCCAAAAACATTCAGTACTTC.

The chain is built from TRBV6-1 and TRBJ1-1, with D unresolved. Germline lookup yields CDR1 MNHNS and CDR2 SASEGT. The V end lost 6 bases, the J end lost 1 base, and 12 bases lay between the germline ends. CDR3 size: 14 residues. The CDR3 DNA reads TGTGCCAGCAGACGGACGTTTTCGAACACTGAAGCTTTCTTT. This encodes CASRRTFSNTEAFF.

This clonotype was seen only a few times. The chain has TRBV3-1 and TRBJ1-1; D possibly corresponds to TRBD1 (6 bases). V was shortened by 1 base and J by 5 bases, with 17 bases between the two germline ends. CDR1 LGHDT and CDR2 YNNKEL come from the germline V gene (reference sequence). The CDR3 has 16 amino acids. CDR3 protein: CASSQGRTWGRTEAFF. In nucleotides, the CDR3 is TGTGCCAGCAGCCAAGGCAGGACCTGGGGGCGGACTGAAGCTTTCTTT.

This clonotype occurred many times. The chain has TRBV10-3 and TRBJ1-2; D remains unclear. V shed 6 bases and J shed 3 bases, with 14 bases lying between them. This CDR3 has 14 residues. Per germline, CDR1 ENHRY and CDR2 SYGVKD. For the CDR3, the DNA is TGTGCCATCAGGGAAAGGACTGGAGACTATGGCTACACCTTC. It translates to CAIRERTGDYGYTF.

The rearrangement joins TRBV20-1 to TRBJ2-1; D not resolved. V was cut by 6 bases and J by 7 bases, with 13 bases left in between. Germline loops: CDR1 DFQATT, CDR2 SNEGSKA (reference sequence). The CDR3 consists of 12 residues. CDR3 region: CSAEDDWNEQFF. As DNA, the CDR3 is TGCAGTGCCGAGGATGATTGGAATGAGCAGTTCTTC.

This chain uses TRBV6-5 with TRBJ2-7; 7 bases agree with TRBD1. The CDR3 is made up of 15 amino acids. Germline lookup yields CDR1 MNHEY and CDR2 SVGAGI. V trimming: 2 bases; J trimming: 2 bases; junction bases outside the gene matches: 6. CDR3 amino acids: CASSYATGAPYEQYF. CDR3 coding DNA: TGTGCCAGCAGTTACGCCACAGGGGCCCCCTACGAGCAGTACTTC.

The chain employs TRBV10-3 and TRBJ2-7, with 11 bases that match TRBD1. V lost 4 bases, J lost 0 bases, and 5 bases stayed unmatched. Per germline, CDR1 ENHRY and CDR2 SYGVKD. The CDR3 runs to 16 residues. The CDR3 nucleotides read TGTGCCATCAGTGCCTTGGGACAGGGGGTCTCCTACGAGCAGTACTTC. It encodes CAISALGQGVSYEQYF.

This chain joins TRBV10-2 and TRBJ2-2, with D unresolved. V was trimmed by 7 bases and J by 7 bases, leaving 13 bases between them. In germline, CDR1 is WSHSY, CDR2 SAAADI. The CDR3 runs 13 residues. CDR3 nucleotide sequence: TGCGCCAGCACGTCTAGTTGGGTCGGGGAGCTGTTTTTT. This codes for CASTSSWVGELFF.